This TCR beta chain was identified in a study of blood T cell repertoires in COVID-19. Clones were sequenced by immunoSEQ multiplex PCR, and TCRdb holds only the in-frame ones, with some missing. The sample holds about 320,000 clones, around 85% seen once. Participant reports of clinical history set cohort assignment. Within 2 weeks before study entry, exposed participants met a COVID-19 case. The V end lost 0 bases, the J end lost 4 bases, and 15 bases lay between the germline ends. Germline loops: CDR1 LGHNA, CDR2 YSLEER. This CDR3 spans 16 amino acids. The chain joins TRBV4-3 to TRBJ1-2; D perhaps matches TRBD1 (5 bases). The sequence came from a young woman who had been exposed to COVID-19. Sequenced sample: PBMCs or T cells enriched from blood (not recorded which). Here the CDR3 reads CASSQDFGAFSYGYTF. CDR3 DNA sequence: TGCGCCAGCAGCCAAGATTTTGGGGCTTTTAGCTATGGCTACACCTTC.